This T cell receptor beta chain appears in the sequencing data of a study of shared clonotypes between healthy human individuals. Across the whole study: Three men and a couple of women, aged 18 to 49, were donors.

Sequencing was performed with immunoSEQ multiplex PCR; in TCRdb, only in-frame clones are kept and a portion is missing. The repertoire holds 110,000 or so clones, with around two thirds as singletons. Among the donors, all were Caucasian adults who lived in Nashville, Tennessee. Whole-study results and caveats: Having only a few donors restricted how much genetic and exposure-history diversity was captured.

With 3 bases removed from V and 4 bases from J, the gap between germline ends came to 15 bases. This CDR3 has 15 residues. Germline V gene sequence: CDR1 ENHRY, CDR2 SYGVKD. Concerning this clone: The antigen remains unidentified.

The J gene is TRBJ1-1, the V gene TRBV10-3; D perhaps matches TRBD1 (5 bases). The sequence derives from a woman aged 30 to 39 in good health. The sequenced material came from memory CD8+ T cells sorted from blood. Subset specified: CD45RO+ cells pooled with CCR7-negative TemRA cells. CDR3 DNA sequence: TGTGCCATCAGTGACAAAAGGGGTAATACCACTGAAGCTTTCTTT. It is translated as CAISDKRGNTTEAFF.